The next 32 T cell receptor beta chains were all read from a single sample in a study of blood T cell repertoires in COVID-19. Data came from immunoSEQ multiplex PCR; TCRdb stores just in-frame clones and leaves some out. The sample contains a few hundred thousand clones, about nine tenths of which appear only once. Sequencing used PBMCs or T cells enriched from blood (not recorded which). These receptors all stem from a man aged 25 to 40 in a cohort exposed to, infected with or recovered from COVID-19 (not recorded which).

This clone has only one observation. The genes are TRBV19 and TRBJ1-1; D may be TRBD1 (6 bases). Germline CDR1 is LNHDA and CDR2 is SQIVND (reference sequence). CDR3 size: 15 residues. Trimming left V 7 bases short and J 11 bases short, with 26 bases between. The CDR3 protein is CASKMRDGQRSGAFF. CDR3 DNA: TGTGCCAGTAAAATGAGGGACGGACAGAGGTCCGGGGCTTTCTTT.

Regarding this clone: Within the sample, other DNA sequences also encode this same CDR3. V usage is TRBV6-5 and J usage is TRBJ1-5; no clear D. V shed 6 bases and J shed 2 bases, with 8 bases lying between them. CDR1 and CDR2 from the germline V gene are MNHEY and SVGAGI. The CDR3 has 13 amino acids. CDR3 sequence reads: CASRPGGNQPQHF. The CDR3 DNA sequence: TGTGCCAGCAGACCGGGAGGCAATCAGCCCCAGCATTTT.

The chain combines TRBV28 with TRBJ1-5; 7 nucleotides align to TRBD1. J lost 1 base, V lost 4 bases, and 7 bases had no gene match. The CDR3 has 16 amino acids. Germline loops: CDR1 MDHEN, CDR2 SYDVKM. The chain's CDR3 is CASSSTGIMSNQPQHF. The CDR3 DNA is TGTGCCAGCAGTTCGACAGGGATAATGAGCAATCAGCCCCAGCATTTT.

The chain couples TRBV7-3 to TRBJ2-1; TRBD1 agrees at 9 bases. The CDR3 sequence is 16 residues long. With V trimmed by 5 bases and J by 5 bases, 10 bases remained unmatched. CDR1 and CDR2 (germline): SGHTA, FQGTGA. The CDR3 nucleotides are TGTGCCAGCAGCCTCGCAGGGACAGGGTCGGACAATGAGCAGTTCTTC. Protein product: CASSLAGTGSDNEQFF.

This clone was counted once. The CDR3 loop reads CASSPGQTNSPLHF. Here the CDR3 DNA reads TGCGCCAGCAGCCCGGGACAGACCAATTCACCCCTCCACTTT. V usage is TRBV5-1 and J usage is TRBJ1-6; 7 bases align to TRBD1. The CDR3 sequence is 14 residues long. CDR1 and CDR2 (germline): SGHRS, YFSETQ. V lost 4 bases and J lost 7; bases outside the gene matches: 5.

The V and J genes are TRBV7-3 and TRBJ1-2; 11 bases are a match to TRBD1. CDR1 is SGHTA, CDR2 FQGTGA, per germline. The J segment lost 4 bases and the V segment lost 6 bases, leaving 10 bases of the junction unmatched. The CDR3 is 16 amino acids. DNA of the CDR3: TGTGCCAGCAGTCCAACCGGGACAGGGGGACCCTATGGCTACACCTTC. Amino acid sequence: CASSPTGTGGPYGYTF.

The chain recombines TRBV10-3 with TRBJ2-4; D is possibly TRBD1 (6 bases). Germline V lookup: CDR1 ENHRY, CDR2 SYGVKD. The CDR3 is 17 amino acids. V lost 2 bases and J lost 0, with 14 bases in between. The CDR3 DNA is TGTGCCATCAGTGAGACAGGGAAAGGTGTAGCCAAAAACATTCAGTACTTC. Its protein product is CAISETGKGVAKNIQYF.

This clone has just a few counts. The V gene is TRBV2, the J gene TRBJ2-3; 12 bases are a match to TRBD2. Per germline, CDR1 SNHLY and CDR2 FYNNEI. V was pared by 6 bases and J by 4 bases, with 5 bases of the junction left unmatched. The length of the CDR3 is 15 residues. The DNA for the CDR3 is TGTGCCAGCAGACGTACTAGCGGGAGGCCAGATACGCAGTATTTT. Translated, it gives CASRRTSGRPDTQYF.

The V and J genes are TRBV27 and TRBJ1-5; 7 bases align to TRBD1. Germline CDR1 and CDR2: MNHEY and SMNVEV (reference sequence). The CDR3 is 15 amino acids. V lost 5 bases, J lost 5 bases, and 9 bases stayed unmatched. The CDR3 sequence: CASSTTGRGDQPQHF. The CDR3 DNA reads TGTGCCAGCAGTACCACCGGCAGGGGGGATCAGCCCCAGCATTTT.

The chain links TRBV21-1 to TRBJ2-6; TRBD1, the D gene given by the table, was not confirmed from the DNA. TRBV21-1 is classified as a pseudogene. This CDR3 spans 16 amino acids. The CDR3 bases are TGTGCCAGCAGCAATCCCCTACAGGTTCGGGCCAACGTCCTGACTTTC. Its translation is CASSNPLQVRANVLTF.

The CDR3 DNA reads as TGTGCCAGCAGTTTCAGCGGGAACAATGAGCAGTTCTTC. It yields the protein CASSFSGNNEQFF. The chain couples TRBV27 to TRBJ2-1; 7 bases agree with TRBD2. In germline, CDR1 is MNHEY, CDR2 SMNVEV (reference sequence). This CDR3 has 13 amino acids. J lost 5 bases, V lost 3 bases, and 1 base had no gene match.

The CDR3 DNA sequence: TGTGCCAGCAGCCGGGAGGCAGGGGATCAGCCCCAGCATTTT. It translates to CASSREAGDQPQHF. The chain employs TRBV7-8 and TRBJ1-5; the D gene is possibly TRBD1 (6 bases). In germline, CDR1 is SGHVS, CDR2 FQNEAQ. This CDR3 spans 14 amino acids. The V and J ends lost 5 bases and 5 bases respectively, with 13 bases between them.

The chain employs TRBV27 and TRBJ1-6; 8 bases agree with TRBD1. The CDR3 length is 17 residues. From germline, CDR1 is MNHEY and CDR2 SMNVEV (reference sequence). Losses at the gene ends were 2 bases for V and 13 bases for J; bases not matched to a gene: 16. The CDR3 protein is CASSLRQGKARWDPLHF. The CDR3 coding sequence is TGTGCCAGCAGTTTACGACAGGGGAAGGCCCGGTGGGATCCCCTCCACTTT.

This chain links TRBV19 with TRBJ2-1, with 8 bases lining up with TRBD1. The CDR3 extends over 15 amino acids. V gave up 4 bases and J gave up 4 bases; unmatched junction bases: 6. CDR1 LNHDA and CDR2 SQIVND come from the germline V gene (reference sequence). The CDR3 sequence is CASSRTGTGYNEQFF. CDR3 nucleotides: TGTGCCAGTAGTAGAACCGGGACAGGTTACAATGAGCAGTTCTTC.

The rearrangement links TRBV9 to TRBJ1-3; 7 bases match TRBD1. In germline, CDR1 is SGDLS, CDR2 YYNGEE. The CDR3 covers 15 residues. V dropped 1 base and J dropped 8; count of bases not matched to a gene: 9. The CDR3, as DNA: TGTGCCAGCAGCGTAAAATCAGGCAGGGGGGACACCATATATTTT. Its translation: CASSVKSGRGDTIYF.

CDR3 protein: CSVENRGTEAFF. The CDR3 DNA is TGCAGCGTTGAAAATAGGGGCACTGAAGCTTTCTTT. The V gene is TRBV29-1, the J gene TRBJ1-1; D might be TRBD1 (5 bases). The germline CDR1 and CDR2 sequences are SQVTM and ANQGSEA. V lost 2 bases and J 4 bases, leaving 8 bases between the germline ends. This CDR3 spans 12 amino acids.

V is TRBV6-1 and J is TRBJ1-2, with D possibly matching TRBD1 (6 bases). CDR1 is MNHNS, CDR2 SASEGT, per germline. The ends were cut back, 0 bases at V and 4 bases at J, with 12 bases in the middle. There are 15 residues in the CDR3. DNA for the CDR3: TGTGCCAGCAGTGAAGCTATTGGGGGCACCTATGGCTACACCTTC. This encodes CASSEAIGGTYGYTF.

In its sample, this clone was seen a few times. This chain joins TRBV4-1 and TRBJ1-3; D not resolved. Between the trimmed V and J ends, which lost 0 bases and 0 bases, there was a span of 9 bases. Germline CDR1 is MGHRA and CDR2 is YSYEKL. The CDR3 totals 16 residues. CDR3 sequence reads: CASSQEERSSGNTIYF. The DNA for the CDR3 is TGCGCCAGCAGCCAAGAGGAGAGGAGCTCTGGAAACACCATATATTTT.

The chain carries TRBV4-1 and TRBJ2-7; 7 bases are a match to TRBD1. The germline V gene has CDR1 MGHRA and CDR2 YSYEKL. The J segment lost 3 bases and the V segment lost 4 bases, leaving 9 bases of the junction unmatched. CDR3 length: 15 residues. This CDR3 is CASSPRTGQFYEQYF. The CDR3 DNA follows: TGCGCCAGCAGCCCGCGAACGGGACAGTTCTACGAGCAGTACTTC.

This clone was recorded only once. This chain joins TRBV4-1 and TRBJ2-1; D gene ambiguous. Germline CDR1 MGHRA, CDR2 YSYEKL. This CDR3 is built from 14 residues. Trimming cost V 4 bases and J 5 bases, with 12 bases left between them. The CDR3 coding sequence is TGCGCCAGCAGCCCATTCGGCGGAGACAATGAGCAGTTCTTC. Protein: CASSPFGGDNEQFF.

The V gene is TRBV7-6, the J gene TRBJ2-2; 9 bases are shared with TRBD1. In germline, CDR1 is SGHVS, CDR2 FNYEAQ. This CDR3 has 18 residues. The J segment lost 3 bases and the V segment lost 0 bases, leaving 8 bases of the junction unmatched. This CDR3 reads CASSLALSGTGYTGELFF. CDR3 sequence (DNA): TGTGCCAGCAGCTTAGCGCTTTCCGGGACAGGGTACACCGGGGAGCTGTTTTTT. Drawing the rest from reference TRBV7-6 and TRBJ2-2, the complete variable domain is GAGVSQSPRYKVTKRGQDVALRCDPISGHVSLYWYRQALGQGPEFLTYFNYEAQQDKSGLPNDRFSAERPEGSISTLTIQRTEQRDSAMYRCASSLALSGTGYTGELFFGEGSRLTVL.

The rearrangement links TRBV10-2 to TRBJ1-1; D remains ambiguous. There are 14 residues in the CDR3. Germline loops: CDR1 WSHSY, CDR2 SAAADI. V shed 2 bases and J shed 2 bases, with 9 bases lying between them. For the CDR3, the DNA is TGCGCCAGCAGTGAGCCCGGAGAAAACACTGAAGCTTTCTTT. Translation gives CASSEPGENTEAFF.

In nucleotides, the CDR3 is TGCGCCAGCAGCTTGGCTGGGGGCGGACCGTTGACCCAGTACTTC. It encodes CASSLAGGGPLTQYF. This chain connects TRBV5-1 to TRBJ2-5, with D maybe TRBD1 (6 bases). Germline loops: CDR1 SGHRS, CDR2 YFSETQ. V lost 0 bases to trimming and J lost 7 bases, with 16 bases between them. There are 15 residues in the CDR3.

The chain recombines TRBV5-1 with TRBJ1-1; D uncertain. V was clipped by 5 bases and J by 4 bases, with 12 bases between them. The CDR3 sequence is 13 residues long. Germline V gene lookup returns CDR1 SGHRS and CDR2 YFSETQ. CDR3 residues: CASRDQTGTEAFF. The CDR3 coding sequence is TGCGCCAGCAGGGATCAAACGGGCACTGAAGCTTTCTTT.

This chain joins TRBV27 and TRBJ2-7; TRBD2 matches 8 bases. CDR1 and CDR2 (germline): MNHEY, SMNVEV (reference sequence). With 1 base clipped from V and 2 bases from J, the junction kept 7 bases outside the gene matches. The CDR3 spans 16 residues. The DNA of the CDR3 is TGTGCCAGCAGTTTATTAGCCCCGGGACTAGCCTACGAGCAGTACTTC. It is translated as CASSLLAPGLAYEQYF.

The rearrangement links TRBV29-1 to TRBJ1-1; TRBD1 is a possible D gene (6 bases). Trimming pared 3 bases from V and 4 bases from J, leaving 12 bases between. The germline V gene encodes CDR1 SQVTM and CDR2 ANQGSEA. The CDR3 loop spans 13 amino acids. The CDR3 coding sequence is TGCAGCGTTGATCTTAGAGGGGGCACTGAAGCTTTCTTT. Its protein product is CSVDLRGGTEAFF. Filled out from reference TRBV29-1 and TRBJ1-1, the complete variable domain reads SAVISQKPSRDICQRGTSLTIQCQVDSQVTMMFWYRQQPGQSLTLIATANQGSEATYESGFVIDKFPISRPNLTFSTLTVSNMSPEDSSIYLCSVDLRGGTEAFFGQGTRLTVV.

The chain employs TRBV7-9 and TRBJ2-5, with D maybe TRBD2 (5 bases). This CDR3 has 11 amino acids. CDR1 is SEHNR, CDR2 FQNEAQ, per germline (reference sequence). V lost 5 bases and J 9 bases, leaving 10 bases between the germline ends. DNA for the CDR3: TGTGCCAGCAGCGCGGGTTTAGCCCAGTACTTC. Its protein is CASSAGLAQYF.

The chain couples TRBV27 to TRBJ2-7; 7 positions match TRBD1. The junction had 5 bases not matched to a gene; V was cut back by 3 bases and J by 3 bases. This CDR3 comprises 14 residues. Germline CDR1 reads MNHEY; CDR2 reads SMNVEV (reference sequence). The CDR3 DNA reads TGTGCCAGCAGTTTCCGACAGGGATACTACGAGCAGTACTTC. Amino acids: CASSFRQGYYEQYF.

V gene TRBV9 combines with J gene TRBJ2-1, with a possible D match to TRBD2 (5 bases). Germline V CDR1 and CDR2: SGDLS, YYNGEE. V was trimmed by 0 bases and J by 4 bases, leaving 17 bases between them. This CDR3 has 17 residues. The CDR3 spells CASSVVVSASGYNEQFF. The DNA for the CDR3 is TGTGCCAGCAGCGTAGTAGTATCGGCCAGCGGATACAATGAGCAGTTCTTC.

This chain connects TRBV28 to TRBJ2-7, with TRBD2 matching 7 bases. With 2 bases clipped from V and 7 bases from J, the junction kept 11 bases outside the gene matches. The CDR3 extends over 15 amino acids. The germline V gene encodes CDR1 MDHEN and CDR2 SYDVKM. The CDR3 here is CASSLIGTGGNEQYF. The CDR3 region has the DNA TGTGCCAGCAGTTTAATTGGAACGGGAGGTAATGAGCAGTACTTC.

The chain couples TRBV3-1 (or the pseudogene TRBV3-2) to TRBJ1-2, with D hard to call. In germline, CDR1 is LGHDT, CDR2 YNNKEL (reference sequence). The CDR3 extends over 14 amino acids. V dropped 3 bases and J dropped 6 bases, with 14 bases sitting between them. DNA of the CDR3: TGTGCCAGCAGCCACCTCGGGGTGTTCGATGGCTACACCTTC. Its protein product is CASSHLGVFDGYTF.

V is TRBV11-2 and J is TRBJ1-4; a possible D gene is TRBD1 (6 bases). The CDR3 contains 16 residues. Trimming took 3 bases from V and 8 from J, leaving 19 bases between them. Germline CDR1 and CDR2: SGHAT and FQNNGV. CDR3 in amino acids: CASSFPTSGGGEKLFF. CDR3 bases: TGTGCCAGCAGCTTCCCTACTAGCGGGGGCGGGGAAAAACTGTTTTTT. Looking up the rest from reference TRBV11-2 and TRBJ1-4 gives the full variable domain: EAGVAQSPRYKIIEKRQSVAFWCNPISGHATLYWYQQILGQGPKLLIQFQNNGVVDDSQLPKDRFSAERLKGVDSTLKIQPAKLEDSAVYLCASSFPTSGGGEKLFFGSGTQLSVL.